Following are 4 T cell receptor beta chains from one sample sequenced in a study of T cells after yellow fever vaccination. One entry per CDR3 protein results from TCRdb running MiXCR on the 5' RACE reads. The sample records some 670,000 distinct CDR3 sequences, 9% to 15% being singletons. The sequences come from PBMCs, collected on the day of the yellow fever booster vaccination. The receptors originated from a man younger than 40 who received the YFV17D yellow fever vaccine.

The chain uses TRBV7-2 and TRBJ2-4, with D tentatively TRBD2 (5 bases). The CDR3 spans 14 residues. CDR1 is SGHTA and CDR2 is FQGNSA in the germline V gene. The germline V and J ends were trimmed by 5 bases and 15 bases, with 23 bases remaining between them. The CDR3 is CASSPLNGGSVPYF. CDR3 DNA: TGTGCCAGCAGCCCTCTTAATGGCGGGTCAGTCCCGTACTTC.

The V gene is TRBV5-1, the J gene TRBJ2-1; D may correspond to TRBD1 or TRBD2 (7 bases each). Deletions cut 1 base from V and 9 bases from J, with 20 bases between. Germline V gene lookup returns CDR1 SGHRS and CDR2 YFSETQ. The CDR3 runs 16 residues. The CDR3 DNA follows: TGCGCCAGCAGCTTGAGGGGGGGGTGGACAGGAGGTGAGCAGTTCTTC. It encodes CASSLRGGWTGGEQFF.

The chain combines TRBV7-6 with TRBJ1-1, with D possibly being TRBD1 (5 bases). The CDR3 length is 16 residues. The germline V gene encodes CDR1 SGHVS and CDR2 FNYEAQ. V gave up 5 bases and J gave up 1 base, with 17 bases separating them. The CDR3 reads CASSPRAAGTNTEAFF. CDR3 coding DNA: TGTGCCAGCAGCCCGCGGGCGGCAGGGACGAACACTGAAGCTTTCTTT.

In its sample, this clonotype was seen a few times. The V and J genes are TRBV6-1 and TRBJ2-2, with D maybe TRBD1 (6 bases). This CDR3 has 19 amino acids. V lost 4 bases and J lost 2, with 23 bases in between. Germline CDR1 MNHNS, CDR2 SASEGT. CDR3 DNA: TGTGCCAGCAGTGGGGGGCAGGGACCCCCATTCCTAAACACCGGGGAGCTGTTTTTT. This codes for CASSGGQGPPFLNTGELFF.